One and the same sample provided the 13 T cell receptor beta chains below, sequenced in a study of CD8+ T cells in alopecia areata. The sequencing template was cDNA reverse transcribed from extracted RNA. This table comes from immunoSEQ multiplex PCR, and its TCRdb copy is limited to in-frame clones, with some not included. Of 150,000 or so clones in the sample, more than 75% were seen once. Here the sequenced sample was CD8+ T cells sorted from blood, taken at week 0. The receptors were gathered from a human donor with alopecia areata.

Concerning this clone itself: The junction departs from the called germline gene at one end, perhaps through a read error. The chain links TRBV7-8 to TRBJ1-2; TRBD1 might be the D (5 bases). The CDR3 loop spans 11 amino acids. Germline assignment: CDR1 SGHVS and CDR2 FQNEAQ. This chain's CDR3 is CASSLDEGRHF. CDR3 bases: TGTGCCAGCAGCTTAGATGAGGGGAGGCACTTC.

The V call is TRBV27, the J call TRBJ2-5, with unresolved D. Germline V gene sequence: CDR1 MNHEY, CDR2 SMNVEV (reference sequence). Trimming stripped 5 bases from V and 0 bases from J, with 10 bases between. This CDR3 spans 14 amino acids. DNA of the CDR3: TGTGCCAGCAGTCAACGGAAGTACCAAGAGACCCAGTACTTC. Encoded protein: CASSQRKYQETQYF.

The chain is built from TRBV27 and TRBJ1-5; D unresolved. This CDR3 has 13 amino acids. Germline assignment: CDR1 MNHEY and CDR2 SMNVEV (reference sequence). V lost 5 bases, J lost 2 bases, and 7 bases lay in between. DNA for the CDR3: TGTGCCAGCAGTCCCCGGGGCAATCAGCCCCAGCATTTT. Translating gives CASSPRGNQPQHF.

The rearrangement uses TRBV14 and TRBJ2-3; D call uncertain. V was cut by 0 bases and J by 2 bases, with 15 bases left in between. Germline V gene data show CDR1 as SGHDN and CDR2 as FVKESK. This CDR3 is 17 amino acids long. As DNA, the CDR3 is TGTGCCAGCAGCCAAGATCTCGGACCACTCTACACAGATACGCAGTATTTT. Translated: CASSQDLGPLYTDTQYF.

This chain joins TRBV9 and TRBJ1-1, with D uncertain. The CDR3 runs to 13 residues. V was trimmed by 0 bases and J by 4 bases, leaving 7 bases between them. From germline, CDR1 is SGDLS and CDR2 YYNGEE. CDR3 loop: CASSVGGRTEAFF. In DNA form, the CDR3 reads TGTGCCAGCAGCGTAGGCGGGCGCACTGAAGCTTTCTTT.

The V gene is TRBV25-1, the J gene TRBJ1-2, with D possibly being TRBD1 (6 bases). CDR1 and CDR2 from the germline V gene are MGHDK and SYGVNS. Trimming took off 0 bases at V and 8 bases at J, with 16 bases between the two ends. This CDR3 contains 15 residues. This CDR3 reads CASSEYTGSAGGYTF. The CDR3 coding sequence is TGTGCCAGCAGTGAATATACAGGGTCCGCTGGGGGCTACACCTTC.

This chain connects TRBV19 to TRBJ2-7; no definite D call. The germline V gene encodes CDR1 LNHDA and CDR2 SQIVND (reference sequence). The V gene lost 6 bases and the J gene lost 3 bases, with 9 bases spanning the gap. This CDR3 spans 12 amino acids. This CDR3 is CASSPGNYEQYF. CDR3 DNA: TGTGCCAGTAGCCCCGGCAACTACGAGCAGTACTTC.

A few counts support this clone. The rearrangement joins TRBV11-2 to TRBJ1-3; possibly TRBD1 for D (5 bases). The V gene's germline CDR1 is SGHAT and CDR2 FQNNGV. The CDR3 has 14 residues. Trimming took 5 bases from V and 4 from J, leaving 12 bases between them. CDR3 residues: CASSPPGQGNTIYF. CDR3 in DNA: TGTGCCAGCAGCCCCCCGGGGCAAGGAAACACCATATATTTT.

On this clone itself: One end of the junction fails to match germline, which may point to a read error. The chain uses TRBV2 and TRBJ2-7; D uncertain. This CDR3 region has 12 residues. Germline values: CDR1 SNHLY, CDR2 FYNNEI. The chain's CDR3 is CATSWVPYEQYF. Written as DNA, the CDR3 is TGTGCCACCAGTTGGGTCCCCTACGAGCAGTACTTC.

V usage is TRBV2 and J usage is TRBJ1-1; TRBD1 aligns across 8 bases. The CDR3 runs to 16 residues. Germline CDR1 SNHLY, CDR2 FYNNEI. V was pared by 6 bases and J by 0 bases, with 9 bases of the junction left unmatched. This CDR3 is CASSLARTGLNTEAFF. The CDR3 nucleotides are TGTGCCAGCAGCTTGGCCCGGACAGGGTTGAACACTGAAGCTTTCTTT.

This chain joins TRBV19 and TRBJ1-1; no definite D call. Germline CDR1 LNHDA, CDR2 SQIVND (reference sequence). The V and J ends lost 0 bases and 11 bases respectively, with 10 bases between them. The CDR3 has 12 residues. CDR3 in amino acids: CASSIDEKAAFF. The DNA for the CDR3 is TGTGCCAGTAGTATAGATGAGAAGGCTGCTTTCTTT.

The V call is TRBV7-6, the J call TRBJ2-5; D gene unclear. V shed 3 bases and J shed 2 bases, with 1 base lying between them. CDR3 length equals 11 residues. Per the germline V gene, CDR1 is SGHVS and CDR2 is FNYEAQ. The CDR3, as DNA: TGTGCCAGCAGCTTTCAAGAGACCCAGTACTTC. This gives the protein CASSFQETQYF.

The rearrangement uses TRBV29-1 and TRBJ2-3; 9 bases are a match to TRBD1. V lost 2 bases, J lost 5 bases, and 8 bases stayed unmatched. The CDR3 totals 15 residues. In germline, CDR1 is SQVTM, CDR2 ANQGSEA. CDR3 DNA: TGCAGCGTTGAATTGACAGGGGGTTTGGGAGATACGCAGTATTTT. It yields the protein CSVELTGGLGDTQYF.